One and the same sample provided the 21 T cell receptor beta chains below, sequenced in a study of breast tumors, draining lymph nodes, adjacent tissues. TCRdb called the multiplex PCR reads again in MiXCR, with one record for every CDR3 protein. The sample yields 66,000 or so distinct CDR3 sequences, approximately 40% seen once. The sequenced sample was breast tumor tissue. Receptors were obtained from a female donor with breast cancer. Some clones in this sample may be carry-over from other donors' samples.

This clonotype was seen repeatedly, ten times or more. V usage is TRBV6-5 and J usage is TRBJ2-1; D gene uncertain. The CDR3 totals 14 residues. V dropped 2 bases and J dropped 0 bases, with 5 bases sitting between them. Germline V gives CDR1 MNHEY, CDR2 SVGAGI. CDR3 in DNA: TGTGCCAGCAGTTACCTGAGCTCCTACAATGAGCAGTTCTTC. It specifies CASSYLSSYNEQFF.

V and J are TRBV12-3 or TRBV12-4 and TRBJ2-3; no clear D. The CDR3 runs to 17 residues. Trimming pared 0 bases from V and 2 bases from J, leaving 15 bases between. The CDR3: CASSLAGYEQYTDTQYF. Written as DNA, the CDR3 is TGTGCCAGCAGTTTAGCGGGCTACGAGCAGTACACAGATACGCAGTATTTT.

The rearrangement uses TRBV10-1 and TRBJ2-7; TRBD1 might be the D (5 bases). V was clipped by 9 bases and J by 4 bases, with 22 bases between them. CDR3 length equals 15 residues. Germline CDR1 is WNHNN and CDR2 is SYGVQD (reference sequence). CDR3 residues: CASSPMQGDRYEQYF. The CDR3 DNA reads TGCGCCAGTAGCCCAATGCAGGGCGATAGGTACGAGCAGTACTTC.

The chain's CDR3 is CASTTVAGTPYQETQYF. The CDR3 DNA reads TGTGCCAGCACGACGGTAGCGGGGACACCGTACCAAGAGACCCAGTACTTC. The chain links TRBV6-4 to TRBJ2-5; 8 bases map to TRBD2. Per the germline V gene, CDR1 is MRHNA and CDR2 is SNTAGT. The CDR3 contains 17 residues. The ends lost 7 bases at V and 0 bases at J; junction bases unmatched: 13.

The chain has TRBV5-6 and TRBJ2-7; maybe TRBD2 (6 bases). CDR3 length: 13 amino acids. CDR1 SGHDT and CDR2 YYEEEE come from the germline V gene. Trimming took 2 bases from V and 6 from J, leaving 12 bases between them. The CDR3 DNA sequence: TGTGCCAGCAGCTTATGGAGGGCCACCGAGCAGTACTTC. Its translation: CASSLWRATEQYF.

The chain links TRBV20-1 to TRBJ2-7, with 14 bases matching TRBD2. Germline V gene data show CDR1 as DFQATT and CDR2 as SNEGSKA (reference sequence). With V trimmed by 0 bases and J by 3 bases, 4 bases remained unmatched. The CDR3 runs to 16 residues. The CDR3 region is CSAREGLAGDVYEQYF. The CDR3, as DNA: TGCAGTGCTAGAGAGGGACTAGCGGGAGATGTCTACGAGCAGTACTTC.

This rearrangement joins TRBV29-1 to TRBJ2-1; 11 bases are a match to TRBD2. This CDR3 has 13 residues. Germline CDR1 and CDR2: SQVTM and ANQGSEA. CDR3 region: CSVGTSGYNEQFF. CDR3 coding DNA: TGCAGTGTGGGGACTAGCGGATACAATGAGCAGTTCTTC.

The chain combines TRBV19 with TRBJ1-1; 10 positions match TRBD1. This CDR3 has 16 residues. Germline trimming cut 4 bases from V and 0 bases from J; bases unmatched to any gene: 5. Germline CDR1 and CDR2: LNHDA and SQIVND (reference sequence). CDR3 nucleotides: TGTGCCAGTAGTACCGGGACAGGGGATATGAACACTGAAGCTTTCTTT. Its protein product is CASSTGTGDMNTEAFF.

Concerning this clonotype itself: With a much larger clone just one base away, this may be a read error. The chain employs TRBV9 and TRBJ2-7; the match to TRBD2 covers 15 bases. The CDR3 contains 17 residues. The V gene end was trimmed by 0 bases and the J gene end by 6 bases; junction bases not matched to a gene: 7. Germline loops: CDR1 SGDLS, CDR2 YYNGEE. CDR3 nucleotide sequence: TGTGCCAGCAGCGTAGCTGGACTAGCGGGGGGGCCATCCGAGCAGTACTTC. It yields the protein CASSVAGLAGGPSEQYF.

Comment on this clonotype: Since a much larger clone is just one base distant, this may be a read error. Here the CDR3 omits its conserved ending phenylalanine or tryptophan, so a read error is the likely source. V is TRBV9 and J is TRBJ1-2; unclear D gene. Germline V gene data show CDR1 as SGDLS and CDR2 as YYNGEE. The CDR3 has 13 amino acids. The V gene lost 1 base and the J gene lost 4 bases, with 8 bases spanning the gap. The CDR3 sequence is CASSVTDGYGYTS. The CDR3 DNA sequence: TGTGCCAGCAGCGTAACCGACGGCTATGGCTACACCTCC.

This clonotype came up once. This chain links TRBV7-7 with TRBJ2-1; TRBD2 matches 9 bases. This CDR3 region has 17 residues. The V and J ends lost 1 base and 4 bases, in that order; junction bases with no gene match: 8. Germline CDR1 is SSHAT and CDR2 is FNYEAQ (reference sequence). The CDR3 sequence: CASSLGSSGRTYNEQFF. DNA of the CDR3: TGTGCCAGCAGCTTAGGAAGTAGCGGGAGAACTTACAATGAGCAGTTCTTC.

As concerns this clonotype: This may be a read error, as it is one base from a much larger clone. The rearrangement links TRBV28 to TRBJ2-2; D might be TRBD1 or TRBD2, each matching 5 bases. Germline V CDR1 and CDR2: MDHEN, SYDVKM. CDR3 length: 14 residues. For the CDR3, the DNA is TGTGCCAGCAGTTATCCAGGGAACACCGGGGAGCTGTCTTTT. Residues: CASSYPGNTGELSF.

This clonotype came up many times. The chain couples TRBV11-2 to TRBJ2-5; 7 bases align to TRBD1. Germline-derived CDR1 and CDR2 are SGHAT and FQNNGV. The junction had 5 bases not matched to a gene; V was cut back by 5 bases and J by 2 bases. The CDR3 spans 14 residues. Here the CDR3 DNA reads TGTGCCAGCAGCACTGGACAGGTACAAGAGACCCAGTACTTC. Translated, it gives CASSTGQVQETQYF.

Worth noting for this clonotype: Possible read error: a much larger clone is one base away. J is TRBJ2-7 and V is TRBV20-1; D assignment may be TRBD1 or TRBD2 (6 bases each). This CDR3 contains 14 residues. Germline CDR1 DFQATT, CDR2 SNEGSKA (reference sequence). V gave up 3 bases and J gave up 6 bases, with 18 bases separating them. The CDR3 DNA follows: TGCAGTGCTAGTGACGGGGGCAGCCCCTCCGAGCAGTACTTC. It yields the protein CSASDGGSPSEQYF.

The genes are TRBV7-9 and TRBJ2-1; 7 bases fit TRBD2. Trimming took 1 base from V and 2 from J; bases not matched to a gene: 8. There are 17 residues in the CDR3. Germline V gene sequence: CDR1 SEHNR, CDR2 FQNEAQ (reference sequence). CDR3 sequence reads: CASSLGFGGSPYNEQFF. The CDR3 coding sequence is TGTGCCAGCAGCTTAGGGTTCGGCGGGAGTCCCTACAATGAGCAGTTCTTC.

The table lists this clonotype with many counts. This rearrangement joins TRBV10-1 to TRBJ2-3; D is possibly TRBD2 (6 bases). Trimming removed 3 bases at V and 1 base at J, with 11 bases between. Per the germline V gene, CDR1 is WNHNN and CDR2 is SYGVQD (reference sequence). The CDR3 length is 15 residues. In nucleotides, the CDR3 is TGCGCCAGCAGTGACCCGGGACTGGGCACAGATACGCAGTATTTT. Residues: CASSDPGLGTDTQYF.

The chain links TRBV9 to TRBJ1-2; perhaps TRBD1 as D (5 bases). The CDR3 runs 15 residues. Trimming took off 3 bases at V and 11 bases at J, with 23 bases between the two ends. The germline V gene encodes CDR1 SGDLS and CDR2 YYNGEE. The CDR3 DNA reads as TGTGCCAGCAGCGAGGGGACTAGCGGGAGTTGGGCATACACCTTC. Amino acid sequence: CASSEGTSGSWAYTF.

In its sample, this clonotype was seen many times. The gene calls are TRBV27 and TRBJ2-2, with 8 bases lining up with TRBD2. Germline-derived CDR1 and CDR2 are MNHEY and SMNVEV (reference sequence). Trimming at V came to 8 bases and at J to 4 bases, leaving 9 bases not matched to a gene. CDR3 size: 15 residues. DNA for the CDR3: TGTGCCAGCTGTGACGGGGGGGCGGGCACCGGGGAGCTGTTTTTT. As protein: CASCDGGAGTGELFF.

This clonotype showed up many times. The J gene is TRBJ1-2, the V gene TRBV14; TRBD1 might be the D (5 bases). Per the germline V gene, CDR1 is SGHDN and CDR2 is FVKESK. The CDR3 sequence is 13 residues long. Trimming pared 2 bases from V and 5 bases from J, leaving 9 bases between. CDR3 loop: CASSQREGYGYTF. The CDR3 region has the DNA TGTGCCAGCAGCCAAAGGGAGGGGTATGGCTACACCTTC.

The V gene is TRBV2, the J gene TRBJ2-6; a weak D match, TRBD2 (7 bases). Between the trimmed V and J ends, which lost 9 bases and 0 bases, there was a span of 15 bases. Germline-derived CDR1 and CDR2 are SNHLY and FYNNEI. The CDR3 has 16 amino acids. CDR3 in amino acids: CASDTGGSSGANVLTF. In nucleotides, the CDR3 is TGTGCCAGTGATACGGGGGGCAGCTCTGGGGCCAACGTCCTGACTTTC.

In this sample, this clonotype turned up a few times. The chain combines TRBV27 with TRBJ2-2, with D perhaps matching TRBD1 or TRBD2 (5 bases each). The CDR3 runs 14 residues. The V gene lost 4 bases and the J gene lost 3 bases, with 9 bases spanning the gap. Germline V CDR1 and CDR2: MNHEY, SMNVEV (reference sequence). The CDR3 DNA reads TGTGCCAGCAGTTGGGGGTTACACACCGGGGAGCTGTTTTTT. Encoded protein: CASSWGLHTGELFF.